These 31 T cell receptor beta chains originate from one sample sequenced in a study of neurological immune-mediated disorders. The sample's time point: longitudinal time-point 2. TCRdb fed the 5' RACE reads into MiXCR, producing one record per CDR3 protein. The sample gives over 75,000 distinct CDR3 sequences, 4.5% to 7.5% of which show up once; roughly 7.3% is in the top ten. Sequencing was carried out using PBMCs. All receptors come from a woman aged 55-75 years with multiple sclerosis.

At least ten counts were recorded for this clonotype. The V call is TRBV20-1, the J call TRBJ1-6; D remains ambiguous. The length of the CDR3 is 15 residues. CDR1 and CDR2 (germline): DFQATT, SNEGSKA (reference sequence). Trimming stripped 0 bases from V and 4 bases from J, with 10 bases between. DNA for the CDR3: TGCAGTGCTAGAGAACCTACAGAGTATAATTCACCCCTCCACTTT. Its translation is CSAREPTEYNSPLHF.

This clonotype was counted many times. The J gene is TRBJ2-1, the V gene TRBV12-3 or TRBV12-4; the match to TRBD1 covers 7 bases. V dropped 5 bases and J dropped 5; count of bases not matched to a gene: 18. The CDR3 sequence is 18 residues long. The CDR3: CASSLQIRQGTVHNEQFF. CDR3 nucleotides: TGTGCCAGCAGTCTCCAAATCCGACAGGGAACTGTCCACAATGAGCAGTTCTTC.

At least ten counts were recorded for this clonotype. V and J are TRBV10-1 and TRBJ1-1; D not resolved. V lost 5 bases and J lost 5, with 12 bases in between. The CDR3 has 13 residues. From germline, CDR1 is WNHNN and CDR2 SYGVQD (reference sequence). The CDR3 protein is CASSPQAMTEAFF. Here the CDR3 DNA reads TGCGCCAGCAGTCCCCAGGCTATGACTGAAGCTTTCTTT.

The sample holds many counts of this clonotype. This rearrangement joins TRBV7-2 to TRBJ1-1, with D unresolved. The CDR3 extends over 14 amino acids. CDR1 and CDR2 (germline): SGHTA, FQGNSA. The V end was cut by 3 bases, the J end by 9 bases, with 17 bases between. CDR3 region: CASSFRSSVAKAFF. The CDR3 DNA reads as TGTGCCAGCAGCTTTCGTTCGTCGGTCGCTAAAGCTTTCTTT.

In this sample, this clonotype turned up once. With a much larger clone just one base away, this may be a read error. The chain employs TRBV5-1 and TRBJ2-7; D might be TRBD1 (5 bases). Trimming removed 4 bases from V and 6 bases from J, with 11 bases in between. Per the germline V gene, CDR1 is SGHRS and CDR2 is YFSETQ. The CDR3 consists of 12 residues. CDR3 bases: TGCGCCAGCAGCCGACAGTGTCTCGAGCAGTACTTC. Protein sequence: CASSRQCLEQYF.

This clonotype was recorded at least ten times. The chain employs TRBV20-1 and TRBJ2-3, with 9 bases aligning to TRBD2. CDR1 and CDR2 from the germline V gene are DFQATT and SNEGSKA (reference sequence). This CDR3 comprises 17 residues. Germline trimming cut 6 bases from V and 8 bases from J; bases unmatched to any gene: 21. Here the CDR3 reads CSASSERLAGREGTQYF. In nucleotides, the CDR3 is TGCAGTGCCAGTTCCGAGAGGCTAGCGGGGCGGGAGGGTACGCAGTATTTT.

This clonotype was counted at least ten times. The chain couples TRBV5-1 to TRBJ2-3; D gene uncertain. CDR1 and CDR2 from the germline V gene are SGHRS and YFSETQ. This CDR3 is 16 amino acids long. The V gene lost 0 bases and the J gene lost 0 bases, with 11 bases spanning the gap. CDR3 residues: CASSLALVESTDTQYF. In DNA, the CDR3 is TGCGCCAGCAGCTTGGCTTTAGTGGAAAGCACAGATACGCAGTATTTT.

In this sample, this clonotype turned up many times. The chain links TRBV5-6 to TRBJ2-7, with D unclear. Trimming shortened V by 1 base and J by 3 bases, and 5 bases separated the two germline ends. Germline loops: CDR1 SGHDT, CDR2 YYEEEE. The CDR3 runs to 12 residues. CDR3 loop: CASSLFGYEQYF. CDR3 DNA sequence: TGTGCCAGCAGCTTGTTCGGCTACGAGCAGTACTTC.

This clonotype was recorded at least ten times. The rearrangement uses TRBV20-1 and TRBJ2-5, with 11 nucleotides matching TRBD1. The CDR3 has 15 residues. V was pared by 6 bases and J by 3 bases, with 9 bases of the junction left unmatched. CDR1 is DFQATT and CDR2 is SNEGSKA in the germline V gene (reference sequence). The CDR3 protein is CSATDRGRVEETQYF. In DNA form, the CDR3 reads TGCAGTGCGACGGACAGGGGGCGAGTGGAAGAGACCCAGTACTTC.

There are many counts of this clonotype. The genes are TRBV12-3 or TRBV12-4 and TRBJ2-2; a weak D match, TRBD1 (5 bases). With 6 bases removed from V and 6 bases from J, the gap between germline ends came to 17 bases. The CDR3 extends over 15 amino acids. The DNA of the CDR3 is TGTGCCAGCAGCAAACAGGAGCTTAAATCCGGGGAGCTGTTTTTT. Translating gives CASSKQELKSGELFF.

This clonotype was detected only a few times. V usage is TRBV20-1 and J usage is TRBJ2-1, with no clear D. V lost 5 bases, J lost 0 bases, and 11 bases lay in between. The V gene's germline CDR1 is DFQATT and CDR2 SNEGSKA (reference sequence). CDR3 length equals 14 residues. The CDR3, as DNA: TGCAGTGCTCGAGTGGAAAGCTCCTACAATGAGCAGTTCTTC. Translated, it gives CSARVESSYNEQFF.

With respect to this clonotype: Just one base apart from a much larger clone, this may be a read error. V gene TRBV7-6 combines with J gene TRBJ2-1, with 13 bases that match TRBD2. CDR1 and CDR2 from the germline V gene are SGHVS and FNYEAQ. The CDR3 is made up of 17 amino acids. The CDR3 DNA is TGTGCCAGCAGCATAGCGTCCCGGACTAGCGGGGGTAATGAGCAGTTCTTC. Its protein product is CASSIASRTSGGNEQFF.

This clonotype occurred many times. The V call is TRBV5-1, the J call TRBJ2-5; D remains unclear. Trimming pared 3 bases from V and 1 base from J, leaving 10 bases between. The length of the CDR3 is 14 residues. In germline, CDR1 is SGHRS, CDR2 YFSETQ. The CDR3 DNA sequence: TGCGCCAGCAGCTCTGGCCCAAGCCAAGAGACCCAGTACTTC. It yields the protein CASSSGPSQETQYF. Together with reference TRBV5-1 and TRBJ2-5, the CDR3 gives the full variable domain: KAGVTQTPRYLIKTRGQQVTLSCSPISGHRSVSWYQQTPGQGLQFLFEYFSETQRNKGNFPGRFSGRQFSNSRSEMNVSTLELGDSALYLCASSSGPSQETQYFGPGTRLLVL.

This clonotype was seen at least ten times. The chain links TRBV12-3 or TRBV12-4 to TRBJ1-4; D gene uncertain. The length of the CDR3 is 16 residues. Between the trimmed V and J ends, which lost 0 bases and 0 bases, there was a span of 8 bases. The chain's CDR3 is CASSLALGATNEKLFF. The CDR3 DNA sequence: TGTGCCAGCAGTTTAGCTCTGGGTGCAACTAATGAAAAACTGTTTTTT.

In this sample, this clonotype turned up a few times. The chain recombines TRBV5-4 with TRBJ2-3; 9 bases align to TRBD2. The CDR3 runs 18 residues. Germline lookup yields CDR1 SGHNT and CDR2 YYREEE (reference sequence). The V segment lost 1 base and the J segment 0 bases; nucleotides outside the gene matches: 9. Written as DNA, the CDR3 is TGTGCCAGCAGCTTGTTATTAGCGGGGGCTCCTAGCACAGATACGCAGTATTTT. Its translation: CASSLLLAGAPSTDTQYF.

This clonotype appeared many times. The chain couples TRBV7-9 to TRBJ2-3, with no clear D. V lost 8 bases and J lost 0, with 6 bases in between. Germline CDR1 SEHNR, CDR2 FQNEAQ (reference sequence). The CDR3 sequence is 12 residues long. CDR3 in amino acids: CASAVSTDTQYF. Written as DNA, the CDR3 is TGTGCCAGCGCAGTGAGCACAGATACGCAGTATTTT.

This clonotype was picked up many times. The gene calls are TRBV7-9 and TRBJ2-3; TRBD1 is a possible D gene (6 bases). This CDR3 contains 14 residues. Germline CDR1 is SEHNR and CDR2 is FQNEAQ (reference sequence). V gave up 1 base and J gave up 4 bases, with 9 bases separating them. The CDR3: CASSLGRGSDTQYF. The CDR3 region has the DNA TGTGCCAGCAGCTTAGGCAGGGGTTCAGATACGCAGTATTTT.

The rearrangement joins TRBV24-1 to TRBJ2-3; TRBD1 is a possible D gene (6 bases). The CDR3 is 14 residues long. V dropped 5 bases and J dropped 0 bases, with 8 bases sitting between them. Germline assignment: CDR1 KGHDR and CDR2 SFDVKD. CDR3 nucleotide sequence: TGTGCCACCAGTGGGGACACTAGCACAGATACGCAGTATTTT. It encodes CATSGDTSTDTQYF.

At least ten counts were recorded for this clonotype. The CDR3 DNA is TGTGCCAGCAGTTACTCTGGTCGGGGAGGCACTGAAGCTTTCTTT. The encoded protein is CASSYSGRGGTEAFF. V and J are TRBV6-2 or TRBV6-3 and TRBJ1-1; D is ambiguous. CDR1 and CDR2 (germline): MNHEY, SVGEGT. CDR3 length: 15 residues. Trimming removed 0 bases at V and 4 bases at J, with 12 bases between.

This clonotype was seen at least ten times. Here the CDR3 DNA reads TGTGCCAGCAGTATCGGGACAGCCTACGAGCAGTACTTC. The encoded protein is CASSIGTAYEQYF. V and J are TRBV5-4 and TRBJ2-7; 7 bases agree with TRBD1. In germline, CDR1 is SGHNT, CDR2 YYREEE (reference sequence). Trimming cost V 5 bases and J 2 bases; bases outside gene matches: 4. CDR3 size: 13 residues. Filled out from reference TRBV5-4 and TRBJ2-7, the complete variable domain reads ETGVTQSPTHLIKTRGQQVTLRCSSQSGHNTVSWYQQALGQGPQFIFQYYREEENGRGNFPPRFSGLQFPNYSSELNVNALELDDSALYLCASSIGTAYEQYFGPGTRLTVT.

The sample holds many counts of this clonotype. V gene TRBV20-1 combines with J gene TRBJ2-5, with 8 bases aligning to TRBD2. The CDR3 sequence is 16 residues long. J gave up 2 bases and V 3 bases, and 11 bases lay outside the gene matches. Germline CDR1 is DFQATT and CDR2 is SNEGSKA (reference sequence). The CDR3 loop is CSASRAAGGGQETQYF. CDR3 nucleotides: TGCAGTGCTAGTAGAGCCGCCGGGGGGGGGCAAGAGACCCAGTACTTC.

By share, this clonotype counts as medium-sized. At one end, the junction sequence differs from germline, possibly due to a read error. The chain is built from TRBV11-2 and TRBJ2-5, with D perhaps TRBD2 (6 bases). This CDR3 has 13 residues. The germline V gene encodes CDR1 SGHAT and CDR2 FQNNGV. The CDR3 DNA follows: TGTGCCAGTAGCTTGGGGGGCCAAGAGACCCAGTACTTC. Protein sequence: CASSLGGQETQYF.

A few counts support this clonotype. The chain links TRBV7-2 to TRBJ1-1; unclear D gene. This CDR3 region has 15 residues. Looked up from germline, CDR1 is SGHTA and CDR2 is FQGNSA. Trimming left V 1 base short and J 5 bases short, with 14 bases between. The CDR3 bases are TGTGCCAGCAGCTTAGGGTTCCGAGGAGGGACTGAAGCTTTCTTT. Translating gives CASSLGFRGGTEAFF.

About this clonotype: This may be a read error: a much more frequent sequence differs by one nucleotide. This chain uses TRBV27 with TRBJ1-2; D is unclear. The CDR3 is made up of 13 amino acids. V lost 7 bases, J lost 5 bases, and 14 bases lay in between. CDR1 is MNHEY and CDR2 is SMNVEV in the germline V gene (reference sequence). The CDR3 coding sequence is TGTGCCAGCAATAGTTGGGAAGGGTATGGCTACACCTTC. This gives the protein CASNSWEGYGYTF.

This clonotype was detected ten times or more. This rearrangement joins TRBV20-1 to TRBJ1-5; maybe TRBD1 (6 bases). This CDR3 has 15 residues. The ends were cut back, 1 base at V and 4 bases at J, with 14 bases in the middle. CDR1 DFQATT and CDR2 SNEGSKA come from the germline V gene (reference sequence). CDR3: CSARGQAVWNQPQHF. The CDR3 DNA sequence: TGCAGTGCTAGAGGACAGGCGGTATGGAATCAGCCCCAGCATTTT.

The chain combines TRBV7-2 with TRBJ1-1; D not certain. The germline V gene encodes CDR1 SGHTA and CDR2 FQGNSA. Deletions cut 7 bases from V and 4 bases from J, with 16 bases between. The CDR3 runs to 14 residues. The CDR3 loop is CASIKDRVITEAFF. The CDR3 bases are TGTGCCAGCATTAAAGATAGGGTTATCACTGAAGCTTTCTTT.

This clonotype occurred many times. The chain combines TRBV7-2 with TRBJ1-2; 8 bases agree with TRBD1. The J segment lost 4 bases and the V segment lost 4 bases, leaving 8 bases of the junction unmatched. This CDR3 comprises 15 residues. The germline V gene has CDR1 SGHTA and CDR2 FQGNSA. CDR3: CASSSPQGAGYGYTF. CDR3 sequence (DNA): TGTGCCAGCAGCTCACCGCAGGGGGCCGGCTATGGCTACACCTTC.

There are many counts of this clonotype. This chain links TRBV7-8 with TRBJ2-7; D unresolved. The ends were cut back, 3 bases at V and 1 base at J, with 13 bases in the middle. Germline V gene lookup returns CDR1 SGHVS and CDR2 FQNEAQ. The CDR3 loop spans 15 amino acids. The CDR3 region is CASSFLAAPSYEQYF. In DNA, the CDR3 is TGTGCCAGCAGCTTTTTGGCAGCGCCTTCCTACGAGCAGTACTTC.

In this sample, this clonotype turned up many times. The rearrangement joins TRBV29-1 to TRBJ2-3, with 7 nucleotides matching TRBD1. Per germline, CDR1 SQVTM and CDR2 ANQGSEA. The CDR3 extends over 15 amino acids. The ends lost 4 bases at V and 3 bases at J; junction bases unmatched: 10. CDR3 DNA sequence: TGCAGCGTTGCTACAGGGGTAGGGGGTACAGATACGCAGTATTTT. Amino acids: CSVATGVGGTDTQYF.

This clonotype was seen at least ten times. The DNA of the CDR3 is TGCGCCAGCAGCTTGCAAGGGGTCGGGGCCAACGTCCTGACTTTC. Translating gives CASSLQGVGANVLTF. The chain uses TRBV5-1 and TRBJ2-6; D is possibly TRBD1 (5 bases). The V gene's germline CDR1 is SGHRS and CDR2 YFSETQ. Trimming left V 1 base short and J 4 bases short, with 9 bases between. There are 15 residues in the CDR3.

This clonotype was observed at least ten times. The J gene is TRBJ2-3, the V gene TRBV9; 8 bases line up with TRBD1. Per the germline V gene, CDR1 is SGDLS and CDR2 is YYNGEE. Trimming took 0 bases from V and 4 from J; bases not matched to a gene: 22. The CDR3 spans 21 residues. The CDR3 is CASSVVPSAGGGINVPDTQYF. DNA of the CDR3: TGTGCCAGCAGCGTAGTTCCGAGTGCAGGGGGCGGAATTAACGTCCCAGATACGCAGTATTTT.